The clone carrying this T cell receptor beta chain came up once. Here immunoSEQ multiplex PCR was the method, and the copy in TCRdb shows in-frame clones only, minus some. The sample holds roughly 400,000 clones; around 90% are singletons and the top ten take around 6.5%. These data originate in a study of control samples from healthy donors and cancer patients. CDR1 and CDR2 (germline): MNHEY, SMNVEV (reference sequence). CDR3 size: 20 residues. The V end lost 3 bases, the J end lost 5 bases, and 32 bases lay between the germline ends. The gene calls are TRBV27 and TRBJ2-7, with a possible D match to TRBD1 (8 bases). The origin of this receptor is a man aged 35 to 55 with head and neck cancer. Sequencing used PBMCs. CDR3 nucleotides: TGTGCCAGCAGTTTCTTGGGGGGGACAGGCCCCAATAATGCGATCGACGAGCAGTACTTC. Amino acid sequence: CASSFLGGTGPNNAIDEQYF.